A single sample gave rise to the 4 T cell receptor beta chains below, sequenced in a study of T cells in localized non-small cell lung cancer. This table comes from immunoSEQ multiplex PCR, and its TCRdb copy is limited to in-frame clones, with some not included. The sample has thousands of clones; 20% to 25% are singletons. The specimen comprised lung tumor tissue, sampled before any cancer treatment. The receptors originated from a man between 35 and 75 years old with stage II lung adenocarcinoma.

The chain recombines TRBV28 with TRBJ2-1; 9 bases line up with TRBD1. The germline V gene encodes CDR1 MDHEN and CDR2 SYDVKM. The CDR3 runs to 16 residues. V lost 7 bases, J lost 7 bases, and 14 bases stayed unmatched. In nucleotides, the CDR3 is TGTGCCAGCACCCCGACAGGGGGTAGTGGAGTGAATGAGCAGTTCTTC. Encoded protein: CASTPTGGSGVNEQFF. The whole variable domain, filled in from reference TRBV28 and TRBJ2-1, reads DVKVTQSSRYLVKRTGEKVFLECVQDMDHENMFWYRQDPGLGLRLIYFSYDVKMKEKGDIPEGYSVSREKKERFSLILESASTNQTSMYLCASTPTGGSGVNEQFFGPGTRLTVL.

The table lists this clone with many counts. The chain employs TRBV7-4 and TRBJ1-2; no reliable D call. Germline V gene lookup returns CDR1 SGHVT and CDR2 SQSDAQ. V shed 1 base and J shed 5 bases, with 14 bases lying between them. CDR3 length: 15 residues. Here the CDR3 DNA reads TGTGCCAGCAGCTTAGATCCGGGAGCAGCGTATGGCTACACCTTC. This gives the protein CASSLDPGAAYGYTF.

Relative to its sample, this clone is large. The rearrangement joins TRBV9 to TRBJ1-4; TRBD1 is a possible D gene (6 bases). Germline lookup yields CDR1 SGDLS and CDR2 YYNGEE. The CDR3 length is 15 residues. V gave up 4 bases and J gave up 6 bases, with 16 bases separating them. Here the CDR3 DNA reads TGTGCCAGCAGCCTACGACGGGGGGCGGATGAAAAACTGTTTTTT. It codes for CASSLRRGADEKLFF.

This clone was detected once. This sequence joins TRBV30 and TRBJ1-2; D is uncertain. The CDR3 sequence is 11 residues long. V was shortened by 4 bases and J by 8 bases, with 11 bases between the two germline ends. Germline V lookup: CDR1 GTSNPN, CDR2 SVGIG (reference sequence). DNA for the CDR3: TGTGCCTGGAATCGCCCCTTCGGCTACACCTTC. Encoded protein: CAWNRPFGYTF.